Below are 31 T cell receptor beta chains sequenced from a single sample in a study of T cell responses to AZD1222 COVID-19 vaccine. Generated by immunoSEQ multiplex PCR, the TCRdb table keeps only in-frame clones and is missing some. Found here are roughly 90,000 clones, 75% to 95% of them singletons; the top ten hold less than 5.5%. Sequenced here: peripheral blood, sampled on day 0 of MenACWY control vaccination. Every receptor here comes from an adult in good health.

This rearrangement joins TRBV28 to TRBJ1-4; D might be TRBD1 (5 bases). V was trimmed by 6 bases and J by 10 bases, leaving 21 bases between them. CDR1 and CDR2 (germline): MDHEN, SYDVKM. The CDR3 is made up of 15 amino acids. The CDR3 bases are TGTGCCAGCAGCATCGCTATAGGTTTGGGGGGAAAACTGTTTTTT. It yields the protein CASSIAIGLGGKLFF.

The chain couples TRBV29-1 to TRBJ1-5, with D hard to call. Germline CDR1 is SQVTM and CDR2 is ANQGSEA. Trimming took off 2 bases at V and 7 bases at J, with 15 bases between the two ends. This CDR3 has 14 residues. The CDR3 loop is CSVENPGTGQPQHF. The CDR3, as DNA: TGCAGCGTTGAAAATCCGGGAACGGGGCAGCCCCAGCATTTT.

The chain has TRBV6-5 and TRBJ1-2; 8 bases fit TRBD1. V was pared by 5 bases and J by 7 bases, with 12 bases of the junction left unmatched. CDR1 MNHEY and CDR2 SVGAGI come from the germline V gene. The CDR3 contains 15 residues. In nucleotides, the CDR3 is TGTGCCAGCAGTCCAGGGACAGGCGGAGGCGGTGGCTACACCTTC. Its translation: CASSPGTGGGGGYTF.

The chain links TRBV12-3 or TRBV12-4 to TRBJ2-7; 10 bases map to TRBD2. CDR3 length: 13 amino acids. Losses at the gene ends were 6 bases for V and 3 bases for J; bases not matched to a gene: 2. As DNA, the CDR3 is TGTGCCAGCAGCTGGACTAGCGGCTACGAGCAGTACTTC. It translates to CASSWTSGYEQYF.

The rearrangement uses TRBV11-2 and TRBJ2-1, with 8 bases aligning to TRBD2. Trimming at V came to 6 bases and at J to 6 bases, leaving 10 bases not matched to a gene. CDR3 length equals 15 residues. Per the germline V gene, CDR1 is SGHAT and CDR2 is FQNNGV. DNA of the CDR3: TGTGCCAGCAGTACCCTAGCGGGCACAATCAATGAGCAGTTCTTC. Encoded protein: CASSTLAGTINEQFF.

J is TRBJ2-3 and V is TRBV9; unclear D gene. CDR1 and CDR2 from the germline V gene are SGDLS and YYNGEE. The CDR3 runs to 13 residues. V shed 0 bases and J shed 6 bases, with 8 bases lying between them. CDR3 sequence (DNA): TGTGCCAGCAGCGTAGCGTCCGGTGATACGCAGTATTTT. Amino acid sequence: CASSVASGDTQYF.

This chain joins TRBV19 and TRBJ1-3, with a tentative D call TRBD1 (5 bases). This CDR3 has 14 residues. V lost 5 bases, J lost 5 bases, and 13 bases lay in between. Germline-derived CDR1 and CDR2 are LNHDA and SQIVND (reference sequence). The CDR3 loop reads CASSSRGGRNTIYF. CDR3 nucleotides: TGTGCCAGTAGTTCGCGGGGCGGTCGAAACACCATATATTTT. The full variable domain, completed using reference TRBV19 and TRBJ1-3, is DGGITQSPKYLFRKEGQNVTLSCEQNLNHDAMYWYRQDPGQGLRLIYYSQIVNDFQKGDIAEGYSVSREKKESFPLTVTSAQKNPTAFYLCASSSRGGRNTIYFGEGSWLTVV.

The chain links TRBV5-5 to TRBJ2-4; the D is unclear. The germline V gene encodes CDR1 SGHKS and CDR2 YYEKEE (reference sequence). The CDR3 totals 16 residues. The V gene lost 4 bases and the J gene lost 2 bases, with 16 bases spanning the gap. CDR3 loop: CASSPPSIGSKNIQYF. The CDR3 coding sequence is TGTGCCAGCAGCCCCCCTTCGATCGGTTCCAAAAACATTCAGTACTTC. Full variable domain (outside the CDR3, taken from reference TRBV5-5 and TRBJ2-4): DAGVTQSPTHLIKTRGQQVTLRCSPISGHKSVSWYQQVLGQGPQFIFQYYEKEERGRGNFPDRFSARQFPNYSSELNVNALLLGDSALYLCASSPPSIGSKNIQYFGAGTRLSVL.

The chain employs TRBV30 and TRBJ1-1; 7 bases line up with TRBD1. CDR1 is GTSNPN, CDR2 SVGIG, per germline (reference sequence). The V and J ends lost 3 bases and 1 base, in that order; junction bases with no gene match: 5. This CDR3 spans 14 amino acids. The CDR3 DNA reads TGTGCCTGGAGAAGGGACAGACAGAACACTGAAGCTTTCTTT. Its translation is CAWRRDRQNTEAFF.

The rearrangement uses TRBV10-3 and TRBJ1-2; 9 positions match TRBD1. The CDR3 contains 14 residues. The V and J ends lost 6 bases and 4 bases, in that order; junction bases with no gene match: 6. Per the germline V gene, CDR1 is ENHRY and CDR2 is SYGVKD. CDR3 loop: CAISLQGASYGYTF. The CDR3, as DNA: TGTGCCATCAGCTTACAGGGGGCGAGCTATGGCTACACCTTC.

This chain uses TRBV4-1 with TRBJ2-7; D unresolved. The CDR3 is 14 amino acids. Trimming stripped 0 bases from V and 1 base from J, with 7 bases between. Germline CDR1 MGHRA, CDR2 YSYEKL. Here the CDR3 DNA reads TGCGCCAGCAGCCAAGAAGGCCTTTCCTACGAGCAGTACTTC. Translation: CASSQEGLSYEQYF.

This clone was detected only once. The rearrangement links TRBV3-1 (or the pseudogene TRBV3-2) to TRBJ2-1, with 9 bases lining up with TRBD1. In germline, CDR1 is LGHDT, CDR2 YNNKEL (reference sequence). The CDR3 is 15 residues long. The trim removed 5 bases at V and 7 bases at J, leaving 9 bases unmatched. The CDR3 bases are TGTGCCAGCAGCGTCCCGGGACAGGGTGGAAATGAGCAGTTCTTC. Translated: CASSVPGQGGNEQFF.

The chain is built from TRBV3-1 (or the pseudogene TRBV3-2) and TRBJ1-4; a possible D gene is TRBD1 (5 bases). Between the trimmed V and J ends, which lost 0 bases and 7 bases, there was a span of 12 bases. CDR1 and CDR2 (germline): LGHDT, YNNKEL (reference sequence). The CDR3 runs to 15 residues. CDR3 protein: CASSQERGRGEKLFF. The CDR3 DNA follows: TGTGCCAGCAGCCAAGAGAGGGGTAGGGGTGAAAAACTGTTTTTT.

The V gene is TRBV19, the J gene TRBJ1-1; the match to TRBD1 covers 7 bases. J lost 3 bases, V lost 4 bases, and 11 bases had no gene match. The CDR3 sequence is 16 residues long. CDR1 is LNHDA, CDR2 SQIVND, per germline (reference sequence). Written as DNA, the CDR3 is TGTGCCAGTAGTAAGTACAGGGGCCCCTCGGACACTGAAGCTTTCTTT. Protein sequence: CASSKYRGPSDTEAFF.

The V call is TRBV7-2, the J call TRBJ1-2; 9 bases agree with TRBD1. The CDR3 covers 14 residues. The V segment lost 0 bases and the J segment 7 bases; nucleotides outside the gene matches: 3. CDR1 and CDR2 from the germline V gene are SGHTA and FQGNSA. The DNA for the CDR3 is TGTGCCAGCAGCTTAGCGGGACAGGGTTTTGGCTACACCTTC. Protein sequence: CASSLAGQGFGYTF.

This clone was recorded once. The CDR3 sequence is CASSQDPLDPEAFF. The DNA of the CDR3 is TGCGCCAGCAGCCAAGATCCGCTGGATCCTGAAGCTTTCTTT. The gene calls are TRBV4-3 and TRBJ1-1; no reliable D call. The CDR3 totals 14 residues. Germline-derived CDR1 and CDR2 are LGHNA and YSLEER. The V end lost 0 bases, the J end lost 6 bases, and 11 bases lay between the germline ends.

The rearrangement joins TRBV30 to TRBJ1-2, with TRBD1 matching 7 bases. CDR1 is GTSNPN and CDR2 is SVGIG in the germline V gene (reference sequence). V was clipped by 4 bases and J by 7 bases; unmatched bases: 9. This CDR3 contains 13 residues. The CDR3 sequence is CAWKLPGGGGYTF. DNA of the CDR3: TGTGCCTGGAAATTACCAGGGGGGGGTGGCTACACCTTC.

This chain uses TRBV30 with TRBJ1-5, with D perhaps matching TRBD1 (5 bases). From germline, CDR1 is GTSNPN and CDR2 SVGIG (reference sequence). There are 15 residues in the CDR3. Trimming took 0 bases from V and 5 from J, leaving 14 bases between them. The CDR3 spells CAWSVRRGKDQPQHF. The CDR3 DNA sequence: TGTGCCTGGAGTGTACGTCGGGGGAAGGATCAGCCCCAGCATTTT.

Concerning this clone: No DNA is shown, since the ends of the CDR3 on it are uncertain; the CDR3 is the one TCRdb lists. This sequence joins TRBV21-1 and TRBJ1-3; the listed D gene, TRBD1, was not tested against the DNA. TRBV21-1 is shown as a pseudogene. The CDR3 is 16 amino acids in total, end residues counted. CDR3 region: CASSSTGVGGGNTIYF.

This clone has more than one count but fewer than ten. This chain links TRBV15 with TRBJ1-6; possible D gene TRBD1, 5 bases. V lost 2 bases and J 4 bases, leaving 6 bases between the germline ends. CDR1 and CDR2 from the germline V gene are LNHNV and YYDKDF (reference sequence). The CDR3 is 14 amino acids. CDR3 DNA: TGTGCCACCAGCAGACAGGGTTATAATTCACCCCTCCACTTT. This sequence encodes CATSRQGYNSPLHF.

This chain connects TRBV19 to TRBJ1-1, with D perhaps TRBD1 (5 bases). This CDR3 has 15 amino acids. The ends were cut back, 5 bases at V and 1 base at J, with 14 bases in the middle. CDR1 is LNHDA and CDR2 is SQIVND in the germline V gene (reference sequence). CDR3 residues: CASSLRGWGNTEAFF. CDR3 DNA: TGTGCCAGTAGTCTACGGGGGTGGGGGAACACTGAAGCTTTCTTT.

The CDR3 nucleotides are TGTGCCAGCAGCGTAGATCCCATGGGACTAGCGGTAGGTGAGCAGTTCTTC. Encoded protein: CASSVDPMGLAVGEQFF. This sequence joins TRBV9 and TRBJ2-1, with 11 nucleotides matching TRBD2. The length of the CDR3 is 17 residues. V shed 0 bases, J shed 9 bases, and the junction held 11 bases outside the gene matches. Germline V gene lookup returns CDR1 SGDLS and CDR2 YYNGEE.

The V call is TRBV5-1, the J call TRBJ1-5; 8 positions match TRBD1. Germline loops: CDR1 SGHRS, CDR2 YFSETQ. There are 15 residues in the CDR3. Unmatched junction bases numbered 6, after V lost 0 bases and J lost 7 bases. The DNA for the CDR3 is TGCGCCAGCAGCTTGGCGGGACAGGAGGAGCAGCCCCAGCATTTT. This codes for CASSLAGQEEQPQHF. The variable domain in full, completed from reference TRBV5-1 and TRBJ1-5, reads KAGVTQTPRYLIKTRGQQVTLSCSPISGHRSVSWYQQTPGQGLQFLFEYFSETQRNKGNFPGRFSGRQFSNSRSEMNVSTLELGDSALYLCASSLAGQEEQPQHFGDGTRLSIL.

The rearrangement joins TRBV18 to TRBJ1-6; no definite D call. V gave up 4 bases and J gave up 9 bases, with 28 bases separating them. Per germline, CDR1 KGHSH and CDR2 LQKENI. The CDR3 sequence is 19 residues long. The CDR3 sequence is CASSLPQIGPTVGSSPLHF. The CDR3 DNA sequence: TGTGCCAGCTCACTTCCCCAAATCGGTCCTACCGTGGGATCTTCACCCCTCCACTTT.

This clone was detected only a few times. This chain uses TRBV6-2 or TRBV6-3 with TRBJ1-2; D unresolved. V was trimmed by 2 bases and J by 2 bases, leaving 6 bases between them. Germline assignment: CDR1 MNHEY and CDR2 SVGEGT. This CDR3 is 13 amino acids long. The CDR3 here is CASSYGHNYGYTF. DNA of the CDR3: TGTGCCAGCAGTTACGGTCACAACTATGGCTACACCTTC.

J is TRBJ1-2 and V is TRBV6-5, with D perhaps matching TRBD1 (6 bases). Germline V gene sequence: CDR1 MNHEY, CDR2 SVGAGI. V lost 2 bases and J lost 8, with 12 bases in between. The CDR3 covers 13 residues. The CDR3 sequence: CASSYDPGEGYTF. The CDR3 DNA sequence: TGTGCCAGCAGTTACGACCCAGGGGAAGGCTACACCTTC.

The chain carries TRBV27 and TRBJ1-1; 7 bases map to TRBD1. The CDR3 totals 13 residues. Per the germline V gene, CDR1 is MNHEY and CDR2 is SMNVEV (reference sequence). The V segment lost 6 bases and the J segment 7 bases; nucleotides outside the gene matches: 8. CDR3 amino acids: CASSLGQINEAFF. The CDR3 DNA is TGTGCCAGCAGCTTGGGACAGATAAATGAAGCTTTCTTT.

This clone has only a few counts. The chain recombines TRBV6-6 with TRBJ1-5; 8 bases match TRBD1. Germline values: CDR1 MNHNY, CDR2 SVGAGI (reference sequence). The CDR3 has 15 residues. V gave up 3 bases and J gave up 6 bases; unmatched junction bases: 7. CDR3 loop: CASSYSGQGGQPQHF. The CDR3 DNA follows: TGTGCCAGCAGTTATTCCGGACAGGGAGGTCAGCCCCAGCATTTT.

The rearrangement links TRBV4-3 to TRBJ1-2, with D unresolved. From germline, CDR1 is LGHNA and CDR2 YSLEER. Trimming cost V 4 bases and J 8 bases, with 14 bases left between them. This CDR3 is 13 amino acids long. This chain's CDR3 is CASSPRAAEGYTF. CDR3 in DNA: TGCGCCAGCAGCCCAAGGGCCGCGGAGGGCTACACCTTC.

The chain is built from TRBV19 and TRBJ2-5; D is perhaps TRBD1 (6 bases). Germline CDR1 reads LNHDA; CDR2 reads SQIVND (reference sequence). This CDR3 has 13 residues. Trimming removed 5 bases at V and 1 base at J, with 8 bases between. The CDR3 nucleotides are TGTGCCAGTAGTCCAGGGGCCCAAGAGACCCAGTACTTC. Protein: CASSPGAQETQYF.

V and J are TRBV24-1 and TRBJ2-3; D not certain. The CDR3 runs 14 residues. The germline V and J ends were trimmed by 2 bases and 1 base, with 6 bases remaining between them. Germline CDR1 and CDR2: KGHDR and SFDVKD. Here the CDR3 reads CATSDSTGTDTQYF. The CDR3 DNA reads as TGTGCCACCAGTGATTCGACGGGCACAGATACGCAGTATTTT.